This is a list of T cell receptor beta chains from one sample in a study of blood T cell repertoires in COVID-19. Libraries were prepared by immunoSEQ multiplex PCR; TCRdb keeps only in-frame clonotypes and omits some of them. The sample has 100,000 to 150,000 clones, over 75% seen once. Sequencing was performed on peripheral blood. The source of these receptors is a woman aged 80 or over with acute or convalescent COVID-19. Both conserved end residues are trimmed from each CDR3.

j_call: TRBJ1-1
v_call: TRBV20-1
cdr3_length: 9
cdr3_aa: SVGTGLKAF

j_call: TRBJ2-3
v_call: TRBV5-1
cdr3_length: 11
cdr3_aa: ASSSIAADTQY

j_call: TRBJ1-1
v_call: TRBV15
cdr3_length: 12
cdr3_aa: ATSGGGGNTEAF

j_call: TRBJ1-2
v_call: TRBV6-2/TRBV6-3
cdr3_length: 14
cdr3_aa: ASSYPGQGDGYGYT

j_call: TRBJ2-2
v_call: TRBV4-1
cdr3_length: 12
cdr3_aa: ASTTGSGTGELF

j_call: TRBJ1-5
v_call: TRBV9
cdr3_length: 12
cdr3_aa: ASSPRNSNQPQH

j_call: TRBJ1-2
v_call: TRBV6-2/TRBV6-3
cdr3_length: 14
cdr3_aa: ASSAVPDRAKISYT

j_call: TRBJ1-1
v_call: TRBV19
cdr3_length: 12
cdr3_aa: ASSIPGEGTEAF

j_call: TRBJ1-1
v_call: TRBV5-5
cdr3_length: 13
cdr3_aa: ASSLGDRMNTEAF

j_call: TRBJ1-3
v_call: TRBV5-6
cdr3_length: 14
cdr3_aa: ASSFPNQGSGNTIY

j_call: TRBJ1-4
v_call: TRBV10-3
cdr3_length: 13
cdr3_aa: AISERAGGGEKLF

j_call: TRBJ2-2
v_call: TRBV10-3
cdr3_length: 13
cdr3_aa: AISLRPAGTGELF

j_call: TRBJ1-1
v_call: TRBV19
cdr3_length: 12
cdr3_aa: ASSANRGNTEAF

j_call: TRBJ2-2
v_call: TRBV7-9
cdr3_length: 15
cdr3_aa: ASSLVIPRVDTGELF

j_call: TRBJ1-3
v_call: TRBV19
cdr3_length: 12
cdr3_aa: ASSWTAIGNTIY

j_call: TRBJ1-6
v_call: TRBV3-1/TRBV3-2
cdr3_length: 10
cdr3_aa: ASSRLNSPLH

j_call: TRBJ1-5
v_call: TRBV6-5
cdr3_length: 11
cdr3_aa: ASSSFPQGTQH

j_call: TRBJ2-3
v_call: TRBV5-1
cdr3_length: 13
cdr3_aa: ASSLGGGATDTQY

j_call: TRBJ2-3
v_call: TRBV5-5
cdr3_length: 13
cdr3_aa: ASSGGLGGADTQY

j_call: TRBJ2-5
v_call: TRBV5-1
cdr3_length: 14
cdr3_aa: ASSLGGQGELETQY

j_call: TRBJ1-4
v_call: TRBV6-5
cdr3_length: 12
cdr3_aa: ASKQAATNEKLF

j_call: TRBJ2-1
v_call: TRBV18
cdr3_length: 11
cdr3_aa: ASSPPSLEEQF

j_call: TRBJ2-7
v_call: TRBV5-4
cdr3_length: 14
cdr3_aa: ASSPISGGLISEQY

j_call: TRBJ1-3
v_call: TRBV6-2/TRBV6-3
cdr3_length: 9
cdr3_aa: ASSFFGTIY

j_call: TRBJ2-1
v_call: TRBV28
cdr3_length: 12
cdr3_aa: ASTLAGGPTEQF

j_call: TRBJ2-1
v_call: TRBV5-1
cdr3_length: 13
cdr3_aa: ASSLGSFSYNEQF

j_call: TRBJ1-5
v_call: TRBV6-5
cdr3_length: 13
cdr3_aa: ASSTGGGGNQPQH

j_call: TRBJ2-2
v_call: TRBV27
cdr3_length: 11
cdr3_aa: ASTIQGDGELF

j_call: TRBJ1-1
v_call: TRBV5-1
cdr3_length: 12
cdr3_aa: ASSFGRGNTEAF

j_call: TRBJ1-5
v_call: TRBV18
cdr3_length: 12
cdr3_aa: ASSPSTGGQPQH

j_call: TRBJ1-2
v_call: TRBV27
cdr3_length: 15
cdr3_aa: ASSLSSRGLTNYGYT

j_call: TRBJ1-2
v_call: TRBV7-9
cdr3_length: 13
cdr3_aa: ASSRTGGSSYGYT

j_call: TRBJ1-6
v_call: TRBV7-2
cdr3_length: 12
cdr3_aa: ASSLGGRNSPLH

j_call: TRBJ1-3
v_call: TRBV18
cdr3_length: 11
cdr3_aa: GPREESGNTIY

j_call: TRBJ1-1
v_call: TRBV2
cdr3_length: 15
cdr3_aa: ARFGTGVLWGNTEAF

j_call: TRBJ1-5
v_call: TRBV7-2
cdr3_length: 12
cdr3_aa: ASSFVGLNQPQH

j_call: TRBJ1-1
v_call: TRBV19
cdr3_length: 12
cdr3_aa: ASSPGGTGTEAF

j_call: TRBJ2-7
v_call: TRBV5-5
cdr3_length: 9
cdr3_aa: ASSFSQEQY

j_call: TRBJ1-1
v_call: TRBV20-1
cdr3_length: 9
cdr3_aa: STQGWAEAF

j_call: TRBJ2-3
v_call: TRBV6-1
cdr3_length: 11
cdr3_aa: ASSEASLYTQY

j_call: TRBJ1-6
v_call: TRBV27
cdr3_length: 15
cdr3_aa: ASSFGAESSYNSPLH

j_call: TRBJ1-6
v_call: TRBV2
cdr3_length: 13
cdr3_aa: ASSEEGSSNSPLH

j_call: TRBJ2-1
v_call: TRBV20-1
cdr3_length: 9
cdr3_aa: SVYSGNEQF

j_call: TRBJ1-3
v_call: TRBV6-5
cdr3_length: 11
cdr3_aa: ASRLTSGNTIY

j_call: TRBJ1-1
v_call: TRBV2
cdr3_length: 12
cdr3_aa: ASIGQLGNTEAF

j_call: TRBJ1-1
v_call: TRBV6-2/TRBV6-3
cdr3_length: 12
cdr3_aa: ASRPQGAYTEAF

j_call: TRBJ1-4
v_call: TRBV6-5
cdr3_length: 12
cdr3_aa: ASSQQGIDEKLF

j_call: TRBJ2-1
v_call: TRBV24-1
cdr3_length: 10
cdr3_aa: ATGQGYNEQF

j_call: TRBJ1-1
v_call: TRBV18
cdr3_length: 13
cdr3_aa: ASSPPEGIDTEAF

j_call: TRBJ1-5
v_call: TRBV2
cdr3_length: 13
cdr3_aa: ASSEGRGRYQPQH

j_call: TRBJ2-2
v_call: TRBV5-1
cdr3_length: 13
cdr3_aa: ASSLDRLSTGELF

j_call: TRBJ1-3
v_call: TRBV29-1
cdr3_length: 11
cdr3_aa: SVEVQRTGTIY

j_call: TRBJ1-5
v_call: TRBV18
cdr3_length: 15
cdr3_aa: ASSPRVAGPSNQPQH

j_call: TRBJ1-5
v_call: TRBV6-1
cdr3_length: 15
cdr3_aa: ASREPGQGGSNQPQH